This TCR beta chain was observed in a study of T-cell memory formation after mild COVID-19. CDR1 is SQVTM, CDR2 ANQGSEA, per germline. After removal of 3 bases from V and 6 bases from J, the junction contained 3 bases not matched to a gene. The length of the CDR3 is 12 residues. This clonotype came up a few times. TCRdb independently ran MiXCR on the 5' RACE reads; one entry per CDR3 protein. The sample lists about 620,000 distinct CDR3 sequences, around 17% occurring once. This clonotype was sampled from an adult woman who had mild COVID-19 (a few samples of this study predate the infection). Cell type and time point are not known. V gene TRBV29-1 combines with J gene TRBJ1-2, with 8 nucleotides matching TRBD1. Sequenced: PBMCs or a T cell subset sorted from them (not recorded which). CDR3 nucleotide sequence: TGCAGCGTTGATGCAGGGGGCGATGGCTACACCTTC. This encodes CSVDAGGDGYTF.